These T cell receptor beta chains were read from a single sample in a study of blood T cell repertoires in COVID-19. The data were produced by immunoSEQ multiplex PCR, yet TCRdb's version contains in-frame clones alone and is incomplete. Found here are about 160,000 clones, 82% of them singletons; the top ten hold about 24%. Sequencing was performed on peripheral blood. Source of these receptors: a woman aged 80 or older with acute or convalescent COVID-19. Each CDR3 is given with its conserved first and last residue. The D gene is left open where the match is weak. A row's size may be missing; if present it is once, few, many or a size class.

V gene	D gene	clone size	J gene	CDR3 DNA	CDR3 protein
TRBV6-5	TRBD1	NA	TRBJ2-2	TGTGCCAGCACCCTAGGGGGACAGCAGACCGGGGAGCTGTTTTTT	CASTLGGQQTGELFF
TRBV5-1	NA	NA	TRBJ1-1	TGCGCCAGCAGCTTGGCCGGAGGGGTAGGGACTGAAGCTTTCTTT	CASSLAGGVGTEAFF
TRBV14	NA	NA	TRBJ2-1	TGTGCCAGCAGCCCCCTAAACAATGAGCAGTTCTTC	CASSPLNNEQFF
TRBV6-6	NA	NA	TRBJ1-5	TGTGCCAGCAGGCAGATAGAAAACAGATATCAGCCCCAGCATTTT	CASRQIENRYQPQHF
TRBV9	TRBD2	once	TRBJ2-3	TGTGCCAGCAGCCCCCAAGGGAGGGCTAGCGCAGATACGCAGTATTTT	CASSPQGRASADTQYF
TRBV14	NA	NA	TRBJ2-7	TGTGCCAGCAGCACTCCCGGCGAGCAGTACTTC	CASSTPGEQYF
TRBV2	TRBD1	once	TRBJ1-6	TGTGCCAGCAGTCAGGACAGGGGAGATTCACCCCTCCACTTT	CASSQDRGDSPLHF
TRBV10-3	TRBD2	NA	TRBJ2-7	TGTGCCACCAGGACTAGCGGGAGACAAGCGGGCTACGAGCAGTACTTC	CATRTSGRQAGYEQYF
TRBV5-4	TRBD2	NA	TRBJ2-1	TGTGCCAGCAGTCATGGAGGGACTAGCGGGATGTATGAGCAGTTCTTC	CASSHGGTSGMYEQFF
TRBV18	TRBD1	once	TRBJ1-1	TGTGCCAGCTCACCGTCCCCGGGACAGGGAAAAGCTTTCTTT	CASSPSPGQGKAFF
TRBV27	NA	NA	TRBJ1-3	TGTGCCAGCAGTTTATCGTCCTATGGAAACACCATATATTTT	CASSLSSYGNTIYF
TRBV10-1	NA	NA	TRBJ2-7	TGCGCCAGCAGTGAAGGCGGCAGCAACGAGCAGTACTTC	CASSEGGSNEQYF
TRBV4-1	NA	NA	TRBJ2-7	TGCGCCAGCAGCCAAGATCGACAGCCCTCTGGAGAGCAGTACTTC	CASSQDRQPSGEQYF
TRBV6-5	NA	NA	TRBJ1-6	TGTGCCAGCAGGAGCTCCTATAATTCACCCCTCCACTTT	CASRSSYNSPLHF
TRBV15	NA	NA	TRBJ2-1	TGTGCCACCAGCCAAATAGCGGCCTCCTACAATGAGCAGTTCTTC	CATSQIAASYNEQFF
TRBV6-1	NA	few	TRBJ1-4	TGTGCCAGCAGTGAACAGGGAATGGAGGGTGAAAAACTGTTTTTT	CASSEQGMEGEKLFF
TRBV6-6	TRBD1	NA	TRBJ1-2	TGTGCCAGCAGTCCTCACCACAAGACAGGGGCCTATGGCTACACCTTC	CASSPHHKTGAYGYTF
TRBV6-2/TRBV6-3	TRBD1	NA	TRBJ1-1	TGTGCCAGCAGTTATGGGGACAGGGATGCGGCTGAAGCTTTCTTT	CASSYGDRDAAEAFF
TRBV9	TRBD2	NA	TRBJ2-1	TGTGCCAGCAGACGCATCGGGGAGGGCAATGAGCAGTTCTTC	CASRRIGEGNEQFF
TRBV2	TRBD1	NA	TRBJ1-5	TGTGCCAGCCGGGACAGGGGGAATCAGCCCCAGCATTTT	CASRDRGNQPQHF
TRBV5-1	TRBD1	few	TRBJ1-1	TGCGCCAGCAGCTACGACCAGGGGGCTGTGGCTGAAGCTTTCTTT	CASSYDQGAVAEAFF
TRBV5-1	TRBD1	NA	TRBJ2-1	TGCGCCAGCAGCCGGGACAGATACTACAATGAGCAGTTCTTC	CASSRDRYYNEQFF
TRBV28	TRBD1	NA	TRBJ1-2	TGTGCCAGCAAATTAACAGGGGACTATGGCTACACCTTC	CASKLTGDYGYTF
TRBV6-5	NA	NA	TRBJ1-1	TGTGCCAGCAGCCCCAGGGGTAAAGTGAACACTGAAGCTTTCTTT	CASSPRGKVNTEAFF
TRBV2	TRBD1	once	TRBJ1-1	TGTGCCAGCTCGGACAGGGACGGGAGTGAAGCTTTCTTT	CASSDRDGSEAFF
TRBV30	TRBD2	NA	TRBJ2-2	TGTGCCTGGAGTACTAGCGGGAGGGGGTCATGGGCCGGGGAGCTGTTTTTT	CAWSTSGRGSWAGELFF
TRBV7-6	NA	NA	TRBJ2-3	TGTGCCAGCAGCCGGATCCGGAGAGATACGCAGTATTTT	CASSRIRRDTQYF
TRBV6-6	TRBD2	NA	TRBJ2-7	TGTGCCAGCAGTCCTAGCGGGAGGGCCGACGGCGAGCAGTACTTC	CASSPSGRADGEQYF
TRBV10-2	NA	once	TRBJ2-1	TGCGCCAGCGGGGCGGGAATAAGCTCCTACAATGAGCAGTTCTTC	CASGAGISSYNEQFF
TRBV28	NA	NA	TRBJ2-3	TGTGCCAGCAGTTTTTTCACCGGACTCGAGGGGGGGGATACGCAGTATTTT	CASSFFTGLEGGDTQYF
TRBV10-3	TRBD1	NA	TRBJ1-3	TGTGCCATAAAAGGGGACAGGGGTTCTGGAAACACCATATATTTT	CAIKGDRGSGNTIYF
TRBV18	NA	NA	TRBJ1-1	TGTGCCAGCTCACAGGAGTTTGGCACTGAAGCTTTCTTT	CASSQEFGTEAFF
TRBV29-1	TRBD2	NA	TRBJ2-2	TGCAGCGTAGTGGGACTAGCGGGAGTAGGCGGGGAGCTGTTTTTT	CSVVGLAGVGGELFF
TRBV3-1/TRBV3-2	TRBD2	NA	TRBJ2-1	TGTGCCAGCAGCCAAGATCTACGACTAGCGCACAACTCCTACAATGAGCAGTTCTTC	CASSQDLRLAHNSYNEQFF
TRBV9	NA	few	TRBJ2-3	TGTGCCAGCAGTTCTAGCACAGATACGCAGTATTTT	CASSSSTDTQYF
TRBV10-3	TRBD2	NA	TRBJ2-5	TGTGCCATCAGTCAGACTAGCGGGGAAGGAGAGACCCAGTACTTC	CAISQTSGEGETQYF
TRBV18	TRBD1	NA	TRBJ2-1	TGTGCCAGCTCACCCAAGGGGGCGCCATACAATGAGCAGTTCTTC	CASSPKGAPYNEQFF
TRBV3-1/TRBV3-2	NA	few	TRBJ2-7	TGTGCCAGCAGCCAAGACACTAGCTCCTACGAGCAGTACTTC	CASSQDTSSYEQYF
TRBV19	TRBD1	NA	TRBJ2-2	TGTGCCAGTCTCGACAGGGGGAGGAGGGCCGGGGAGCTGTTTTTT	CASLDRGRRAGELFF
TRBV7-2	TRBD2	NA	TRBJ2-1	TGTGCCAGCAGCTTAGGGAGTGGCGGGAGCTACAATGAGCAGTTCTTC	CASSLGSGGSYNEQFF
TRBV29-1	NA	NA	TRBJ2-1	TGCAGCGGGCAAATTAATGAGCAGTTCTTC	CSGQINEQFF
TRBV19	TRBD2	NA	TRBJ2-1	TGTGCCAGTGAGCCTGGACTAGCTTACAATGAGCAGTTCTTC	CASEPGLAYNEQFF
TRBV6-5	NA	NA	TRBJ1-1	TGTGCCAGCAGCCCCCCGGGAGGGGACAACACTGAAGCTTTCTTT	CASSPPGGDNTEAFF
TRBV18	TRBD2	NA	TRBJ2-1	TGTGCCAGCTCACCGGGAGCGGGAGCAGGTGAGCAGTTCTTC	CASSPGAGAGEQFF
TRBV19	NA	NA	TRBJ1-2	TGTGCCAGTCAGCTCCAGACGGGGGAAGCGCGTGGCTACACCTTC	CASQLQTGEARGYTF